The text below deals with one T cell receptor (beta chain). This same CDR3 is encoded by further DNA sequences in the sample. The repertoire was sequenced with immunoSEQ multiplex PCR; TCRdb's copy has only in-frame clones and lacks some. This sample has under 80,000 clones; 70% to 90% occur once, and the top ten carry roughly 2%. CDR3 size: 14 residues. Germline-derived CDR1 and CDR2 are SQVTM and ANQGSEA. Trimming shortened V by 7 bases and J by 1 base, and 14 bases separated the two germline ends. The data stem from a study of Tregs in tolerant kidney transplant recipients. This TCR derives from a human donor who received a combined kidney and bone marrow transplant. This chain links TRBV29-1 with TRBJ1-5; possible D gene TRBD1, 6 bases. Source: Tregs from blood, taken before the transplant. The CDR3 bases are TGCAGCGCCGAAAGGGGGGACAGCAATCAGCCCCAGCATTTT. This codes for CSAERGDSNQPQHF.